The 8 T cell receptor beta chains presented below share a single source sample, sequenced in a study of cytomegalovirus exposure and HLA in healthy donors. 60 Vbeta and 13 Jbeta primers were used in PCR. Assay used: immunoSEQ multiplex PCR; TCRdb lists only in-frame clones, some missing. The data show 100,000 to 150,000 clones, with roughly 77% seen just once and roughly 1.1% held by the top ten. The sample consisted of PBMCs. The receptors originated from a woman in her 30s in good health and CMV-seronegative.

The chain is built from TRBV6-5 and TRBJ1-5; D gene unclear. Looked up from germline, CDR1 is MNHEY and CDR2 is SVGAGI. This CDR3 comprises 15 residues. Between the trimmed V and J ends, which lost 9 bases and 1 base, there was a span of 16 bases. CDR3 region: CASKEGLLSNQPQHF. In nucleotides, the CDR3 is TGTGCCAGTAAGGAGGGCCTCCTAAGCAATCAGCCCCAGCATTTT.

The CDR3 here is CASSIGLSGVTSYEQYF. In DNA, the CDR3 is TGTGCCAGTAGTATCGGGTTAAGCGGGGTTACATCCTACGAGCAGTACTTC. The chain is built from TRBV19 and TRBJ2-7, with 7 nucleotides matching TRBD2. The V gene end was trimmed by 3 bases and the J gene end by 1 base; junction bases not matched to a gene: 12. Germline lookup yields CDR1 LNHDA and CDR2 SQIVND (reference sequence). The CDR3 runs to 17 residues. Variable domain in full (rest from reference TRBV19 and TRBJ2-7): DGGITQSPKYLFRKEGQNVTLSCEQNLNHDAMYWYRQDPGQGLRLIYYSQIVNDFQKGDIAEGYSVSREKKESFPLTVTSAQKNPTAFYLCASSIGLSGVTSYEQYFGPGTRLTVT.

This clone was detected only a few times. The genes are TRBV6-5 and TRBJ1-1; perhaps TRBD1 as D (6 bases). The CDR3 runs to 12 residues. Germline CDR1 and CDR2: MNHEY and SVGAGI. Trimming removed 6 bases at V and 1 base at J, with 6 bases between. The CDR3 sequence: CASRTGNTEAFF. Written as DNA, the CDR3 is TGTGCCAGCAGGACAGGGAACACTGAAGCTTTCTTT.

The CDR3 spells CASSIGTREQYF. The CDR3 coding sequence is TGTGCCAGTAGTATTGGTACGCGAGAGCAGTACTTC. The rearrangement uses TRBV19 and TRBJ2-7; no clear D gene. The CDR3 sequence is 12 residues long. CDR1 and CDR2 (germline): LNHDA, SQIVND (reference sequence). V lost 3 bases and J lost 7, with 10 bases in between.

The chain combines TRBV19 with TRBJ1-2; no clear D. Germline V lookup: CDR1 LNHDA, CDR2 SQIVND (reference sequence). The V and J ends lost 0 bases and 8 bases respectively, with 16 bases between them. The CDR3 has 15 amino acids. The CDR3 region has the DNA TGTGCCAGTAGTATAGATAGGTCCATCCAGCGGGGCTACACCTTC. Translation: CASSIDRSIQRGYTF.

The chain links TRBV7-2 to TRBJ2-7; D is perhaps TRBD1 (6 bases). The V end was cut by 5 bases, the J end by 5 bases, with 13 bases between. Germline V gene lookup returns CDR1 SGHTA and CDR2 FQGNSA. The CDR3 consists of 13 residues. The CDR3 nucleotides read TGTGCCAGCAGCAAAGGGGGTTTTAACGAGCAGTACTTC. Its protein product is CASSKGGFNEQYF.

For the CDR3, the DNA is TGTGCCAGCAGTGGGACAGGGATGCGAACTAATGAAAAACTGTTTTTT. This gives the protein CASSGTGMRTNEKLFF. The chain couples TRBV25-1 to TRBJ1-4; 8 positions match TRBD1. V lost 4 bases and J lost 1; bases outside the gene matches: 5. CDR3 length: 16 amino acids. CDR1 and CDR2 (germline): MGHDK, SYGVNS. The full variable domain, its missing parts supplied by reference TRBV25-1 and TRBJ1-4, is EADIYQTPRYLVIGTGKKITLECSQTMGHDKMYWYQQDPGMELHLIHYSYGVNSTEKGDLSSESTVSRIRTEHFPLTLESARPSHTSQYLCASSGTGMRTNEKLFFGSGTQLSVL.

The chain uses TRBV5-4 and TRBJ1-3; 7 nucleotides line up with TRBD1. The CDR3 sequence is 15 residues long. V dropped 0 bases and J dropped 4; count of bases not matched to a gene: 4. Germline V CDR1 and CDR2: SGHNT, YYREEE (reference sequence). The CDR3 is CASSLGGTAGNTIYF. Here the CDR3 DNA reads TGTGCCAGCAGCTTGGGCGGGACAGCGGGAAACACCATATATTTT.